The entry below describes one T cell receptor beta chain. Its antigen is unknown. Healthy bone marrow donors made up the cohort. This sample stems from a study of cytomegalovirus exposure and HLA in healthy donors. With 60 Vbeta and 13 Jbeta primers, the PCR was carried out. Assay used: immunoSEQ multiplex PCR; TCRdb lists only in-frame clones, some missing. This sample has around 50,000 clones, with approximately 80% found just once. Study outcomes and limitations: Researchers reported from a later analysis that most CMV-associated TCR beta chains appeared HLA-restricted. It was taken for granted in presence/absence analyses that sequencing depth across donors was roughly uniform.

This clonotype was obtained from a man in his forties or fifties in good health and CMV-seronegative. Material: PBMCs.

In DNA form, the CDR3 reads TGTGCCAGCAGCCACCGGGACAGCGACTATGGCTACACCTTC. This sequence encodes CASSHRDSDYGYTF. This chain uses TRBV6-5 with TRBJ1-2, with 7 positions matching TRBD1. The germline V gene has CDR1 MNHEY and CDR2 SVGAGI. The J segment lost 3 bases and the V segment lost 6 bases, leaving 7 bases of the junction unmatched. The length of the CDR3 is 14 residues.